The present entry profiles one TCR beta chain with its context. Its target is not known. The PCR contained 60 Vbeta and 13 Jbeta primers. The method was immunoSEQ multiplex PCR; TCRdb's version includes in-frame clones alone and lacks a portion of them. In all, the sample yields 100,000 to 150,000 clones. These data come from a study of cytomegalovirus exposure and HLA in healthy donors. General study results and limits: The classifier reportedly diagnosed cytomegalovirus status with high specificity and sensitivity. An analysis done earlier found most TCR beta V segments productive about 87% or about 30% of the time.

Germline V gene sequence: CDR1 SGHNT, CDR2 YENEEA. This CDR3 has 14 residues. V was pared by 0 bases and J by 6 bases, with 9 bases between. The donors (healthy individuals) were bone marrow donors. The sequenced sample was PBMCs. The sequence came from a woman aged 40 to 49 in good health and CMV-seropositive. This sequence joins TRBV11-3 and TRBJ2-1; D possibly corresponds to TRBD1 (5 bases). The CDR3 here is CASSLEQVSNEQFF. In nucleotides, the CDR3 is TGTGCCAGCAGCTTAGAACAGGTTAGCAATGAGCAGTTCTTC.